The clone carrying this T cell receptor beta chain was counted a few times. Antigen: not known. Gene names and germline refer to mouse. The read terminates 1 residue before the CDR3 end, so the remaining end is supplied by the germline J gene. Time point of the sample: mouse harvest day 14 after allogeneic transplant. The graft held 10^6 splenic CD5+ T cells and 10^7 T-cell-depleted bone marrow cells. Mice had MHC-mismatched B6 into BALB/c GVHD, sampled day 7 or 14. This record belongs to a study of tissue T cells after allogeneic stem cell transplantation. Study findings and constraints: Across patients, clones rarely overlapped, yet motif clusters were shared tissue-specifically. Within patients, tissue anatomy strongly shaped TCR repertoire composition.

CDR3 sequences, V/J genes, frequencies and template counts came from survey-depth TCRbeta sequencing. Repertoires were generated with immunoSEQ multiplex PCR, while TCRdb's copy carries only in-frame clones and drops some. The sample includes roughly 8,200 clones, roughly a third seen only once; the top ten take about 3.6%. V was clipped by 1 base and J by 1 base; unmatched bases: 2. CDR1 is SGHLS, CDR2 HYDKME, per germline. The CDR3 is 16 residues long. The clonotype was recovered from a female BALB/c mouse given C57BL/6 T cells with graft-versus-host disease after an allogeneic hematopoietic cell transplant. Sequencing used skin. The chain recombines TRBV12-2 with TRBJ2-5, with 12 bases fitting TRBD2. The covered CDR3 bases are TGTGCCAGCTCTCTTGGGACTGGGGGGTACCAAGACACCCAGTAC. Translation gives CASSLGTGGYQDTQY. The entire CDR3 protein is CASSLGTGGYQDTQYF.